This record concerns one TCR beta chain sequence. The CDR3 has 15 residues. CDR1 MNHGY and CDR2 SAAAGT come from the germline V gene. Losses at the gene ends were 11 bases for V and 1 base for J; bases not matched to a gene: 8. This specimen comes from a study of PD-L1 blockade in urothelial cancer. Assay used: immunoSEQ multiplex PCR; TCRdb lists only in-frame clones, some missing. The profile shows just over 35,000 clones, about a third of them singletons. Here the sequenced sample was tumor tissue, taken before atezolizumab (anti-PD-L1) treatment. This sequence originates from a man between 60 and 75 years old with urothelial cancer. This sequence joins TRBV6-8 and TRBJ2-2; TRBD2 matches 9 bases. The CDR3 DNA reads TGTGCCCTTAGGGCTAGCGGGGAGAACACCGGGGAGCTGTTTTTT. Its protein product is CALRASGENTGELFF.